Shown below are 3 T cell receptor beta chains from a single sample sequenced in a study of molecular identifiers for immune sequencing clone quantification. TCRdb fed the PCR reads into MiXCR, producing one record per CDR3 protein. Among 100,000 or so distinct CDR3 sequences listed, 30% to 45% were seen once. The sample taken for sequencing was naive CD8+ T cells from blood, with Jurkat cell RNA spiked in. Subset: FACS-sorted CD8+CD4-CCR7+CD45RA+ naive T cells. The receptors originated from a human donor in good health. Some libraries in this study had Jurkat cell RNA spiked in.

The V gene is TRBV28, the J gene TRBJ2-7, with D unclear. V lost 8 bases, J lost 1 base, and 12 bases lay in between. The CDR3 is made up of 13 amino acids. CDR1 is MDHEN and CDR2 is SYDVKM in the germline V gene. The CDR3 DNA reads TGTGCCAGCCGTCCCGTTTTTTCCTACGAGCAGTACTTC. Its protein is CASRPVFSYEQYF.

This clonotype was counted between two and nine times. The chain carries TRBV9 and TRBJ2-7, with D maybe TRBD2 (6 bases). V gave up 0 bases and J gave up 2 bases, with 9 bases separating them. Germline V gives CDR1 SGDLS, CDR2 YYNGEE. This CDR3 has 14 amino acids. Here the CDR3 reads CASSVGGVTYEQYF. CDR3 DNA: TGTGCCAGCAGCGTAGGCGGGGTAACCTACGAGCAGTACTTC.

This clonotype has only a few counts. The chain uses TRBV5-1 and TRBJ1-1; D remains ambiguous. The germline V gene encodes CDR1 SGHRS and CDR2 YFSETQ. The V end lost 5 bases, the J end lost 5 bases, and 10 bases lay between the germline ends. The CDR3 has 12 amino acids. DNA of the CDR3: TGCGCCAGCAGGCAGAGTAGTACTGAAGCTTTCTTT. Its translation: CASRQSSTEAFF.